Listed here are 27 T cell receptor beta chains from one sample, sequenced in a study of blood T cell repertoires in COVID-19. Some clones are missing from TCRdb's copy, which holds only in-frame ones; the method was immunoSEQ multiplex PCR. This table holds 130,000 or so clones, over 80% found once. The material sequenced was PBMCs or T cells enriched from blood (not recorded which). The source of these receptors is a man aged 25-45 years who had recovered from COVID-19.

The rearrangement links TRBV6-1 to TRBJ2-5, with D perhaps matching TRBD1 (6 bases). Per germline, CDR1 MNHNS and CDR2 SASEGT. This CDR3 comprises 13 residues. The V end lost 2 bases, the J end lost 10 bases, and 14 bases lay between the germline ends. CDR3 loop: CASSEWRQADQYF. The DNA for the CDR3 is TGTGCCAGCAGTGAATGGCGACAGGCGGACCAGTACTTC.

As to this clone: This sample also contains other DNA sequences that code for the same CDR3. This chain links TRBV5-1 with TRBJ1-2; a weak D match, TRBD1 (6 bases). This CDR3 contains 12 residues. Germline V gives CDR1 SGHRS, CDR2 YFSETQ. Trimming cost V 2 bases and J 5 bases, with 7 bases left between them. The CDR3: CASSLGGYGYTF. The CDR3 DNA is TGCGCCAGCAGCTTAGGGGGATATGGCTACACCTTC.

In its sample, this clone was seen a few times. This chain links TRBV9 with TRBJ1-6; 7 bases are shared with TRBD1. J gave up 8 bases and V 3 bases, and 8 bases lay outside the gene matches. Germline lookup yields CDR1 SGDLS and CDR2 YYNGEE. The CDR3 runs to 15 residues. The CDR3 bases are TGTGCCAGCAGCGAGGGGGGACAGCGGGATTCACCCCTCCACTTT. Translating gives CASSEGGQRDSPLHF.

The table lists this clone with a count of one. DNA for the CDR3: TGTGCCAGCAGCTTAGAATTAATTAGCGGGAGGTCCGGGGCCAACGTCCTGACTTTC. This sequence encodes CASSLELISGRSGANVLTF. The genes are TRBV11-2 and TRBJ2-6; 10 bases map to TRBD2. V shed 0 bases and J 4 bases; nucleotides not matched to a gene: 9. Per germline, CDR1 SGHAT and CDR2 FQNNGV. The CDR3 is made up of 19 amino acids. Full variable domain (remainder filled in from reference TRBV11-2 and TRBJ2-6): EAGVAQSPRYKIIEKRQSVAFWCNPISGHATLYWYQQILGQGPKLLIQFQNNGVVDDSQLPKDRFSAERLKGVDSTLKIQPAKLEDSAVYLCASSLELISGRSGANVLTFGAGSRLTVL.

This rearrangement joins TRBV20-1 to TRBJ1-2, with D possibly being TRBD1 (6 bases). Germline assignment: CDR1 DFQATT and CDR2 SNEGSKA (reference sequence). The CDR3 extends over 11 amino acids. Trimming cost V 5 bases and J 8 bases, with 12 bases left between them. In nucleotides, the CDR3 is TGCAGTGCTTACAGGGCCGGGGGCTACACCTTC. This sequence encodes CSAYRAGGYTF.

This chain uses TRBV11-2 with TRBJ2-1; tentative D call: TRBD2 (7 bases). Germline CDR1 is SGHAT and CDR2 is FQNNGV. The CDR3 extends over 17 amino acids. Trimming removed 1 base from V and 6 bases from J, with 19 bases in between. The CDR3 region has the DNA TGTGCCAGCAGCTTAGTGGGGAGGGGCAGGGGTCCCAATGAGCAGTTCTTC. This sequence encodes CASSLVGRGRGPNEQFF.

The V and J genes are TRBV29-1 and TRBJ2-2, with D maybe TRBD2 (7 bases). Germline CDR1 SQVTM, CDR2 ANQGSEA. V was pared by 0 bases and J by 6 bases, with 17 bases between. This CDR3 is 16 amino acids long. Here the CDR3 DNA reads TGCAGCGTTGAAGAACCACGGGGGGCCGGAGCCGGGGAGCTGTTTTTT. As protein: CSVEEPRGAGAGELFF.

V and J are TRBV10-3 and TRBJ1-5; D is ambiguous. The CDR3 extends over 12 amino acids. V shed 0 bases and J shed 6 bases, with 3 bases lying between them. Germline assignment: CDR1 ENHRY and CDR2 SYGVKD. The CDR3 coding sequence is TGTGCCATCAGTGAGTCTAGTCAGCCCCAGCATTTT. Translating gives CAISESSQPQHF.

Concerning this clone: At the DNA level, this CDR3 is encoded by other sequences in the same sample as well. The chain joins TRBV2 to TRBJ2-3, with 8 nucleotides matching TRBD2. V lost 6 bases, J lost 0 bases, and 2 bases stayed unmatched. The CDR3 totals 14 residues. CDR1 and CDR2 from the germline V gene are SNHLY and FYNNEI. The CDR3 DNA follows: TGTGCCAGCAGAGCGGGGGAAAGCACAGATACGCAGTATTTT. This translates into CASRAGESTDTQYF.

There are a few counts of this clone. The chain is built from TRBV5-1 and TRBJ1-1; 7 bases agree with TRBD1. After removal of 4 bases from V and 1 base from J, the junction contained 7 bases not matched to a gene. This CDR3 region has 15 residues. Germline CDR1 reads SGHRS; CDR2 reads YFSETQ. The CDR3, as DNA: TGCGCCAGCAGCAGCGGACAGGCTGGGAACACTGAAGCTTTCTTT. Translation gives CASSSGQAGNTEAFF.

The V and J genes are TRBV19 and TRBJ2-4, with D maybe TRBD1 (6 bases). This CDR3 is 14 amino acids long. The germline V gene encodes CDR1 LNHDA and CDR2 SQIVND (reference sequence). V was pared by 3 bases and J by 6 bases, with 12 bases between. The CDR3 loop reads CASSIGQNRNIQYF. CDR3 nucleotide sequence: TGTGCCAGTAGTATCGGACAGAATCGAAACATTCAGTACTTC.

This clone occurred once. One junction end disagrees with the germline gene, perhaps due to a read error. CDR3 nucleotide sequence: TGCGCCAGCAGTGCTGGACAGGGGGCCAAGGTGACGTTC. Translated, it gives CASSAGQGAKVTF. The genes are TRBV10-1 and TRBJ1-2; 11 nucleotides match TRBD1. Germline V gene sequence: CDR1 WNHNN, CDR2 SYGVQD (reference sequence). CDR3 size: 13 residues.

This clone has only one observation. The V call is TRBV19, the J call TRBJ2-5, with D possibly matching TRBD1 (5 bases). Germline lookup yields CDR1 LNHDA and CDR2 SQIVND (reference sequence). V gave up 6 bases and J gave up 4 bases, with 18 bases separating them. CDR3 size: 15 residues. The CDR3 protein is CASRRQSYGAETQYF. CDR3 DNA: TGTGCCAGTAGAAGACAGTCATACGGAGCAGAGACCCAGTACTTC.

V and J are TRBV6-5 and TRBJ1-4; D not resolved. The ends were cut back, 2 bases at V and 0 bases at J, with 10 bases in the middle. CDR1 is MNHEY, CDR2 SVGAGI, per germline. CDR3 length: 16 residues. CDR3 sequence reads: CASSYAWAATNEKLFF. CDR3 DNA sequence: TGTGCCAGCAGTTACGCCTGGGCTGCAACTAATGAAAAACTGTTTTTT.

V is TRBV5-1 and J is TRBJ1-5; no firm D call. This CDR3 is built from 13 residues. V lost 0 bases to trimming and J lost 4 bases, with 5 bases between them. The V gene's germline CDR1 is SGHRS and CDR2 YFSETQ. CDR3 region: CASSLDNNQPQHF. The DNA for the CDR3 is TGCGCCAGCAGCTTGGACAATAATCAGCCCCAGCATTTT.

The V and J genes are TRBV28 and TRBJ1-1; D not certain. This CDR3 is built from 15 residues. The germline V gene encodes CDR1 MDHEN and CDR2 SYDVKM. V lost 8 bases to trimming and J lost 1 base, with 17 bases between them. CDR3 sequence (DNA): TGTGCCAGCGAAAAAGCTAGTCCGAGGAACACTGAAGCTTTCTTT. It is translated as CASEKASPRNTEAFF.

The chain is built from TRBV11-2 and TRBJ2-3; possibly TRBD1 for D (5 bases). Germline V CDR1 and CDR2: SGHAT, FQNNGV. The CDR3 is 16 residues long. Trimming cost V 1 base and J 2 bases, with 13 bases left between them. This chain's CDR3 is CASSLAGGRATDTQYF. CDR3 nucleotides: TGTGCCAGCAGCTTAGCTGGCGGCAGGGCCACAGATACGCAGTATTTT.

The J gene is TRBJ1-1, the V gene TRBV13; D possibly corresponds to TRBD1 (5 bases). This CDR3 contains 13 residues. The V gene lost 1 base and the J gene lost 4 bases, with 7 bases spanning the gap. CDR1 is PRHDT and CDR2 is FYEKMQ in the germline V gene (reference sequence). CDR3 residues: CASSLERGTEAFF. The CDR3 DNA reads TGTGCCAGCAGCTTAGAAAGGGGCACTGAAGCTTTCTTT.

V usage is TRBV6-5 and J usage is TRBJ2-7; possibly TRBD2 for D (5 bases). The length of the CDR3 is 11 residues. V lost 9 bases to trimming and J lost 3 bases, with 9 bases between them. CDR1 is MNHEY and CDR2 is SVGAGI in the germline V gene. The CDR3 reads CASGLGYEQYF. CDR3 DNA sequence: TGTGCCAGTGGACTGGGCTACGAGCAGTACTTC.

This sequence joins TRBV9 and TRBJ2-3; 9 nucleotides match TRBD2. Trimming took 0 bases from V and 3 from J; bases not matched to a gene: 14. The CDR3 has 19 amino acids. Germline values: CDR1 SGDLS, CDR2 YYNGEE. The DNA for the CDR3 is TGTGCCAGCAGCGTAGGATCCGGCGGGGGGGCCGGGCGGACAGATACGCAGTATTTT. It specifies CASSVGSGGGAGRTDTQYF.

The CDR3 loop reads CASSPVPGQGARETQYF. The CDR3 DNA reads TGTGCCAGCAGCCCGGTCCCGGGACAGGGGGCCCGGGAGACCCAGTACTTC. The chain has TRBV3-1 (or the pseudogene TRBV3-2) and TRBJ2-5, with 12 bases lining up with TRBD1. This CDR3 has 17 residues. Unmatched junction bases numbered 11, after V lost 4 bases and J lost 5 bases. Germline V gene lookup returns CDR1 LGHDT and CDR2 YNNKEL (reference sequence).

CDR3 nucleotides: TGTGCCAGCAGCCCACCTGGCCCCTCCACCGGGGAGCTGTTTTTT. Its translation is CASSPPGPSTGELFF. This chain joins TRBV27 and TRBJ2-2; D remains ambiguous. Germline V gene data show CDR1 as MNHEY and CDR2 as SMNVEV (reference sequence). V lost 6 bases, J lost 4 bases, and 15 bases lay in between. This CDR3 is 15 amino acids long.

This clone was detected only a few times. The chain employs TRBV5-1 and TRBJ1-4; 8 positions agree with TRBD1. Germline V lookup: CDR1 SGHRS, CDR2 YFSETQ. The CDR3 sequence is 16 residues long. Trimming cost V 0 bases and J 1 base; bases outside gene matches: 2. The CDR3 loop reads CASSLAGTGTNEKLFF. DNA of the CDR3: TGCGCCAGCAGCTTGGCCGGGACAGGAACTAATGAAAAACTGTTTTTT.

The gene calls are TRBV19 and TRBJ2-1; TRBD2 is a possible D gene (5 bases). The CDR3 sequence is 16 residues long. CDR1 and CDR2 from the germline V gene are LNHDA and SQIVND (reference sequence). Trimming left V 4 bases short and J 10 bases short, with 23 bases between. CDR3 residues: CASSTLDPSIGREQFF. The CDR3 DNA follows: TGTGCCAGTAGTACCCTGGACCCTAGCATCGGGCGGGAGCAGTTCTTC.

V is TRBV15 and J is TRBJ1-1, with a possible D match to TRBD1 (6 bases). This CDR3 contains 12 residues. CDR1 is LNHNV, CDR2 YYDKDF, per germline (reference sequence). Trimming pared 3 bases from V and 8 bases from J, leaving 10 bases between. CDR3 sequence (DNA): TGTGCCACCAGCAGGGACGACAGGGAAGCTTTCTTT. Residues: CATSRDDREAFF. The whole variable domain, filled in from reference TRBV15 and TRBJ1-1, reads DAMVIQNPRYQVTQFGKPVTLSCSQTLNHNVMYWYQQKSSQAPKLLFHYYDKDFNNEADTPDNFQSRRPNTSFCFLDIRSPGLGDTAMYLCATSRDDREAFFGQGTRLTVV.

This clone has only a few counts. This rearrangement joins TRBV18 to TRBJ1-5; D is perhaps TRBD1 (6 bases). The germline V gene encodes CDR1 KGHSH and CDR2 LQKENI. CDR3 length: 14 amino acids. Trimming pared 4 bases from V and 4 bases from J, leaving 11 bases between. CDR3 nucleotide sequence: TGTGCCAGCTCACTATTACAGGGAAATCAGCCCCAGCATTTT. This translates into CASSLLQGNQPQHF.

This clone was recorded a few times. The chain has TRBV5-1 and TRBJ1-2, with D possibly TRBD1 on 6 matching bases. This CDR3 spans 14 amino acids. Germline V gene data show CDR1 as SGHRS and CDR2 as YFSETQ. Trimming cost V 1 base and J 3 bases, with 10 bases left between them. CDR3 sequence: CASSLRTADYGYTF. The CDR3, as DNA: TGCGCCAGCAGCTTGAGGACAGCGGACTATGGCTACACCTTC. The full variable domain, in which reference TRBV5-1 and TRBJ1-2 provide the parts outside the CDR3, is KAGVTQTPRYLIKTRGQQVTLSCSPISGHRSVSWYQQTPGQGLQFLFEYFSETQRNKGNFPGRFSGRQFSNSRSEMNVSTLELGDSALYLCASSLRTADYGYTFGSGTRLTVV.